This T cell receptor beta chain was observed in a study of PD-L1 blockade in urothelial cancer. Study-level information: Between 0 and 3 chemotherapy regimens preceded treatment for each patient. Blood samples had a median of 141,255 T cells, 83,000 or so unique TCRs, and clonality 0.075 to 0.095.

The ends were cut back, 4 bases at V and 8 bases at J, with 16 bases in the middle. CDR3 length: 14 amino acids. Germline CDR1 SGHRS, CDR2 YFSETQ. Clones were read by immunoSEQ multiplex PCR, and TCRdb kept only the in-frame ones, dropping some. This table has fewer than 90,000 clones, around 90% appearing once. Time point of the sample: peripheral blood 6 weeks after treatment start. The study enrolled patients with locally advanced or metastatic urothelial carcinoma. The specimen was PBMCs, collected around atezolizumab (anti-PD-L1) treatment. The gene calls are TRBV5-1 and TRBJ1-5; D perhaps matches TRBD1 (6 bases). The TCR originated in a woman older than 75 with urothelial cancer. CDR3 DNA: TGCGCCAGCAGCCCGGGACACTTGCTGGAGCCCCAGCATTTT. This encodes CASSPGHLLEPQHF.